These 2 T cell receptor beta chains came from one sample sequenced in a study of response to subunit inactivated influenza vaccine. TCRdb redid the calling of the RT-PCR reads with MiXCR, one entry per CDR3 protein. The table includes roughly 670,000 distinct CDR3 sequences, 12% to 15% detected once. The specimen was PBMCs from blood, collected less than 15 days before vaccination. The receptors shown here come from a man over 45 who received an inactivated influenza vaccine.

This clonotype appeared once. This sequence joins TRBV12-3 or TRBV12-4 and TRBJ2-3; tentatively, D is TRBD2 (6 bases). This CDR3 has 13 amino acids. Trimming stripped 7 bases from V and 2 bases from J, with 10 bases between. CDR3 residues: CASTLDYTDTQYF. In DNA form, the CDR3 reads TGTGCCAGCACTCTGGACTACACAGATACGCAGTATTTT.

The chain links TRBV12-3 or TRBV12-4 to TRBJ2-5; D may correspond to TRBD1 or TRBD2 (5 bases each). This CDR3 is 15 amino acids long. Trimming removed 6 bases from V and 4 bases from J, with 18 bases in between. DNA of the CDR3: TGTGCCAGCAGACTCTCGGGGCTAGTAGGAGAGACCCAGTACTTC. This gives the protein CASRLSGLVGETQYF.